The text below deals with one T cell receptor (beta chain). The target antigen is unknown. TCRdb processed the reads anew with MiXCR; each CDR3 protein has one entry. The table includes around 100,000 distinct CDR3 sequences, 10% detected once. These data belong to a study of T cell repertoires in cytomegalovirus infection. About the study: Evidence of both CMV infection and a matching HLA type came from public TCR beta signatures.

Points from the study as a whole: Dominating the ex vivo response were HLA-C-restricted CMV-specific TCR beta clonotypes. Summed frequency of public TCR beta families distinguished CMV carriers with the relevant HLA.

Sequenced input: PBMCs, sequenced either directly or after in vitro stimulation (not recorded which). The source is a human donor in good health (CMV status not recorded). Some clones in this sample may be carry-over from other donors' samples.

This chain's CDR3 is CASSQEWWGTGTMNTEAFF. For the CDR3, the DNA is TGCGCCAGCAGCCAAGAGTGGTGGGGGACAGGGACCATGAACACTGAAGCTTTCTTT. This chain uses TRBV4-3 with TRBJ1-1, with TRBD1 matching 9 bases. V was pared by 0 bases and J by 0 bases, with 11 bases of the junction left unmatched. Per germline, CDR1 LGHNA and CDR2 YSLEER. The CDR3 sequence is 19 residues long.